One and the same sample provided the 3 T cell receptor beta chains below, sequenced in a study of T cells in women clearing cervical HPV infection. Produced via immunoSEQ multiplex PCR; TCRdb's table is partial and in-frame only. This repertoire includes approximately 31,000 clones. Sequences were obtained from blood buffy coat. These receptors came from a woman aged 18 to 75 with a cervical HPV16 infection that either progressed to CIN3+ or cleared (not recorded which).

To note about this clone: The read halts 3 residues ahead of the CDR3 end, with the missing end drawn from the germline J gene. The chain couples TRBV7-9 to TRBJ1-2; D is perhaps TRBD1 (5 bases). Per the germline V gene, CDR1 is SEHNR and CDR2 is FQNEAQ (reference sequence). There are 13 residues in the CDR3. The CDR3 sequence is CASSSGQYHDYTF. The covered CDR3 bases are TGTGCCAGCAGCTCCGGACAATATCACGAC.

In the case of this clone: The read gets to within 3 residues of the CDR3 end, and the germline J gene fills in the rest. V gene TRBV20-1 combines with J gene TRBJ2-5; 11 bases are shared with TRBD2. The CDR3 spans 14 residues. Germline V gene sequence: CDR1 DFQATT, CDR2 SNEGSKA (reference sequence). J gave up 4 bases and V 2 bases, and 3 bases lay outside the gene matches. Partial CDR3 DNA: TGCAGTGCTAGACTAGCGGGGGGCTCAGAGACC. It translates to CSARLAGGSET. The complete CDR3 protein is CSARLAGGSETQYF.

Comment on this clone: The read falls 3 residues short of the CDR3 end, and the missing part is taken from the germline J gene. This chain connects TRBV2 to TRBJ2-3; D is unclear. Germline V gives CDR1 SNHLY, CDR2 FYNNEI. This CDR3 region has 17 residues. V was pared by 6 bases and J by 2 bases, with 21 bases between. CDR3 bases read: TGTGCCAGCAGCCCAAGAAAAACTCCCACGTACACAGATACG. Translating gives CASSPRKTPTYTDT. The CDR3 as a whole reads CASSPRKTPTYTDTQYF.